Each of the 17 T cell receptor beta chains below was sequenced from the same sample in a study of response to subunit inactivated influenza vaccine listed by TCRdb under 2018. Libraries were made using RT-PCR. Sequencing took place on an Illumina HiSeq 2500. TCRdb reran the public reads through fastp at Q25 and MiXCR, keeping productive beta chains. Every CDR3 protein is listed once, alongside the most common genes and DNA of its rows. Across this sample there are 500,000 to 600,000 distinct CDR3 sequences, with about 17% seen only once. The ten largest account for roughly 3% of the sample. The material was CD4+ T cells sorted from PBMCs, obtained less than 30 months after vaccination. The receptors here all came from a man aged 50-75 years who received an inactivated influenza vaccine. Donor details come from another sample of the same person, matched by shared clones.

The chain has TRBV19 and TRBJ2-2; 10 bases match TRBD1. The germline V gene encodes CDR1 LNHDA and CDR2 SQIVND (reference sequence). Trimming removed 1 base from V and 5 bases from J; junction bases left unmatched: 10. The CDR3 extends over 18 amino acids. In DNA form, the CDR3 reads TGTGCCAGTAGTATAGGTGGGACAGGGGTAGTGTCAACCGGGGAGCTGTTTTTT. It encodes CASSIGGTGVVSTGELFF.

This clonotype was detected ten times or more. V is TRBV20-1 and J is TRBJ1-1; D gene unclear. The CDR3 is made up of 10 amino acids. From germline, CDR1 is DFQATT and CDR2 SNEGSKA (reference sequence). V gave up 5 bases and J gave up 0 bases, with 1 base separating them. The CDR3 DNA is TGCAGTGCTTTGAACACTGAAGCTTTCTTT. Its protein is CSALNTEAFF.

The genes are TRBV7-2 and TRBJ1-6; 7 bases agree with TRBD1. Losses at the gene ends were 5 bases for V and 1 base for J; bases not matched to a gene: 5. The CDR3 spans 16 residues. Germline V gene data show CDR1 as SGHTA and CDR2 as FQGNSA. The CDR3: CASSPQGRSYNSPLHF. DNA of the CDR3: TGTGCCAGCAGCCCACAGGGGCGGTCCTATAATTCACCCCTCCACTTT.

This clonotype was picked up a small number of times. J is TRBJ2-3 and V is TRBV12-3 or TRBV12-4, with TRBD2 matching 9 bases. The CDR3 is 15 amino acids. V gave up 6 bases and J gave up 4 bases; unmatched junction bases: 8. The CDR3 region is CASRKAGGRADTQYF. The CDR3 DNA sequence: TGTGCCAGCAGGAAAGCGGGAGGAAGGGCAGATACGCAGTATTTT.

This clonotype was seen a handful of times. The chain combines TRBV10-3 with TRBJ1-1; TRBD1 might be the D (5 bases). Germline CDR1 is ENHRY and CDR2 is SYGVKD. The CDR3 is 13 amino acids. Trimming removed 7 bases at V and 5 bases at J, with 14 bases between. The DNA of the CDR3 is TGTGCCATCATGGAGGGGTTTAGGACTGAAGCTTTCTTT. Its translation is CAIMEGFRTEAFF.

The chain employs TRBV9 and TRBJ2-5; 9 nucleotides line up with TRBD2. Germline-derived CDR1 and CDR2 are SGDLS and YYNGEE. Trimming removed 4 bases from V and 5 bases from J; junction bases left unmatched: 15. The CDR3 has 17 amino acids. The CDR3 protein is CASSSGPAGGRGETQYF. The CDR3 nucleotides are TGTGCCAGCAGCTCAGGGCCAGCGGGAGGACGGGGGGAGACCCAGTACTTC.

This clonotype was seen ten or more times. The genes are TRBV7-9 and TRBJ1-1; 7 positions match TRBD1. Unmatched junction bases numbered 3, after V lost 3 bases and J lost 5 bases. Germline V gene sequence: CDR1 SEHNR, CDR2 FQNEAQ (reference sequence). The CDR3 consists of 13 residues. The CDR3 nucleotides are TGTGCCAGCAGCTTCAGGGGGAAAACTGAAGCTTTCTTT. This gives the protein CASSFRGKTEAFF.

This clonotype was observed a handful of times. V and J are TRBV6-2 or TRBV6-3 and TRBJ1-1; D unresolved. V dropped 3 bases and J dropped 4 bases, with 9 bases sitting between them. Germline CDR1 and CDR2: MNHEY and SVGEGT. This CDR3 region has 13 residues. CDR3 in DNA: TGTGCCAGCAGTTATGAGGGAGGCACTGAAGCTTTCTTT. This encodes CASSYEGGTEAFF.

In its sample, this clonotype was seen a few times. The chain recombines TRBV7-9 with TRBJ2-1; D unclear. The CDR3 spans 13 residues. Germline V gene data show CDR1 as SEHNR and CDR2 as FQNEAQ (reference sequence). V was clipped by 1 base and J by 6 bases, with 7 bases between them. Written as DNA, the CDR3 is TGTGCCAGCAGCTTAGTGGCAGTCAATGAGCAGTTCTTC. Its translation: CASSLVAVNEQFF.

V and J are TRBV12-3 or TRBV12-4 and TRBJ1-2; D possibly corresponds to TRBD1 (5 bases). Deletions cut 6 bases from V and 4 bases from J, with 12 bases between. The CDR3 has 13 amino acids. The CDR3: CASRDLGGYGYTF. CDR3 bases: TGTGCCAGCAGGGACCTCGGGGGCTATGGCTACACCTTC.

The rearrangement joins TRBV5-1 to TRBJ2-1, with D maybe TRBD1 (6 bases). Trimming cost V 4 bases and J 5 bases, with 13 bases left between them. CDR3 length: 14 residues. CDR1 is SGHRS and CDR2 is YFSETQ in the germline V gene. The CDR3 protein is CASSLGTTHNEQFF. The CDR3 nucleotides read TGCGCCAGCAGCCTGGGGACAACGCACAATGAGCAGTTCTTC.

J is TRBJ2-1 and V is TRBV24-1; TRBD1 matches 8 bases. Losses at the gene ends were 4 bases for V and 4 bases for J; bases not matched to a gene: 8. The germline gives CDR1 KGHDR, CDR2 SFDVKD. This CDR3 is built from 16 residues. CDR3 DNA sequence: TGTGCCACCAGTGACCCCCGGGACAGGCAATACAATGAGCAGTTCTTC. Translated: CATSDPRDRQYNEQFF.

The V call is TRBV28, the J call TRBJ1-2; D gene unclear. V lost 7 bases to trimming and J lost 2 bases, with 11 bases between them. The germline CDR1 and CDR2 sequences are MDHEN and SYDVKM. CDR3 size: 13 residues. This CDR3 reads CASTLDGNYGYTF. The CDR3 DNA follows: TGTGCCAGCACCCTGGACGGAAACTATGGCTACACCTTC.

The CDR3 loop is CASLDRLRNEQYF. For the CDR3, the DNA is TGTGCCAGCCTAGATCGGCTGAGGAACGAGCAGTACTTC. This chain joins TRBV3-1 and TRBJ2-7; D unresolved. Germline V gene lookup returns CDR1 LGHDT and CDR2 YNNKEL (reference sequence). The germline V and J ends were trimmed by 8 bases and 5 bases, with 16 bases remaining between them. The CDR3 is 13 residues long.

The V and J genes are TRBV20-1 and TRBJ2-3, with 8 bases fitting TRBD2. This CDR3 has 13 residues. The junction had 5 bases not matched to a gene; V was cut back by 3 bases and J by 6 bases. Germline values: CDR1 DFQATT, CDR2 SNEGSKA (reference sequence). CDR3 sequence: CSASSGAGDTQYF. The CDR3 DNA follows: TGCAGTGCTAGTAGCGGGGCCGGGGATACGCAGTATTTT.

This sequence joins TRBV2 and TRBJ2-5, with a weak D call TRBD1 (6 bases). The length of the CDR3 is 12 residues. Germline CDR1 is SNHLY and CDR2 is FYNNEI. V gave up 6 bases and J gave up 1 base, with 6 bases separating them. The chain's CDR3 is CASRGAQETQYF. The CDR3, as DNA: TGTGCCAGCAGGGGGGCCCAAGAGACCCAGTACTTC. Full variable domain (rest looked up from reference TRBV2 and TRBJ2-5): EPEVTQTPSHQVTQMGQEVILRCVPISNHLYFYWYRQILGQKVEFLVSFYNNEISEKSEIFDDQFSVERPDGSNFTLKIRSTKLEDSAMYFCASRGAQETQYFGPGTRLLVL.

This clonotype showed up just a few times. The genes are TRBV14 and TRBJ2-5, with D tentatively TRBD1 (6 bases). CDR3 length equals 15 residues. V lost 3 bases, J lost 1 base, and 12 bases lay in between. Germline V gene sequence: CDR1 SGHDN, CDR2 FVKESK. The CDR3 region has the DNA TGTGCCAGCAGCCAGTACAGGGTAGGCCAAGAGACCCAGTACTTC. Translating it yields CASSQYRVGQETQYF. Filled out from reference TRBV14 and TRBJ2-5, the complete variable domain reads EAGVTQFPSHSVIEKGQTVTLRCDPISGHDNLYWYRRVMGKEIKFLLHFVKESKQDESGMPNNRFLAERTGGTYSTLKVQPAELEDSGVYFCASSQYRVGQETQYFGPGTRLLVL.